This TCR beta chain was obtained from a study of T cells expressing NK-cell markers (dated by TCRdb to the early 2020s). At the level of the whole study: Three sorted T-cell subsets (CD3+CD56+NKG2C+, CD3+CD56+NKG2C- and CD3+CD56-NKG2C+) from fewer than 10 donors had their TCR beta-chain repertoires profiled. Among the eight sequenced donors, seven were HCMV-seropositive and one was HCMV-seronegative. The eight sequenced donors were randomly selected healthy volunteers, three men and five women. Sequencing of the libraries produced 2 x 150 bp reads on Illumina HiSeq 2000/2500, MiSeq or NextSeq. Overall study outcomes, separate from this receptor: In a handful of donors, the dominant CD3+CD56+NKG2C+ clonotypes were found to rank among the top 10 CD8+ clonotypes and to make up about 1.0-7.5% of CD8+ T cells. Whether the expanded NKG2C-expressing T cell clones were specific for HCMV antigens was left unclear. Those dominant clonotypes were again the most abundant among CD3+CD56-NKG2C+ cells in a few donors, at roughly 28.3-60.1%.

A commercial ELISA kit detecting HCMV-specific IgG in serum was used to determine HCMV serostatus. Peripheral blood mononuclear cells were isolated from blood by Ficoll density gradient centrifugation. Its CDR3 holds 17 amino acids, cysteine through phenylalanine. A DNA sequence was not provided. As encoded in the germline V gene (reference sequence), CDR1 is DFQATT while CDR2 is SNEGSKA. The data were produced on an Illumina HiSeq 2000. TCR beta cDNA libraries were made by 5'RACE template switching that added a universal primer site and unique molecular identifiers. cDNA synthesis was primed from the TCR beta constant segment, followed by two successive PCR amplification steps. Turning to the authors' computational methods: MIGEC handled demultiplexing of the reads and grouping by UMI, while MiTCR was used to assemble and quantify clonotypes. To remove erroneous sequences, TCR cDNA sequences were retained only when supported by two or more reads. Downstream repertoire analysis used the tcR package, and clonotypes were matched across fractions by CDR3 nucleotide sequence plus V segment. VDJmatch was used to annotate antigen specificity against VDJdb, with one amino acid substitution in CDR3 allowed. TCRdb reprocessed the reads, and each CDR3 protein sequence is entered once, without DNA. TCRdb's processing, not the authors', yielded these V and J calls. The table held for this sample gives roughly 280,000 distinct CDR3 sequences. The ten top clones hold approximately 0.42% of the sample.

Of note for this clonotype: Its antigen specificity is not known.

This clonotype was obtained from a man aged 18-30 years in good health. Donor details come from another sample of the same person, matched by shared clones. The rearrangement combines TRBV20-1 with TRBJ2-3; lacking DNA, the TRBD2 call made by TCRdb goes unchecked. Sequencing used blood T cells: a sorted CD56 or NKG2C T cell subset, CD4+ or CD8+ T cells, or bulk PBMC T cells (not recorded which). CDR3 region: CSARLLARNELADTQYF.